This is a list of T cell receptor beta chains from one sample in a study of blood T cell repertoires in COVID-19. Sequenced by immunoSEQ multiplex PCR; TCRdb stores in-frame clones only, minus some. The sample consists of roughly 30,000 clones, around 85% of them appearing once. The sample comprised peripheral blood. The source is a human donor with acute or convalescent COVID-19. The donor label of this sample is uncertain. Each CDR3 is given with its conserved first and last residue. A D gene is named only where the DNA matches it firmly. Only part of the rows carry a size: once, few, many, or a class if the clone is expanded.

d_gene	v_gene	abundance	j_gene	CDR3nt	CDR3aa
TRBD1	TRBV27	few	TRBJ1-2	TGTGCCAGCACCCACTCCCAGGGGGCGACCGGCTACACCTTC	CASTHSQGATGYTF
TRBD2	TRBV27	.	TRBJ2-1	TGTGCCAGCAGTTCACCTGGGCCGAGCGGGGCCGCCTACAATGAGCAGTTCTTC	CASSSPGPSGAAYNEQFF
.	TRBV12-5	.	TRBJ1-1	TGTGCTAGTGGTTTTCCGGACAGTTGGATGGACACTGAAGCTTTCTTT	CASGFPDSWMDTEAFF
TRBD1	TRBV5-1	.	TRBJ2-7	TGCGCCAGCAGCGAAGGACAGGGGCCTTCCTACGAGCAGTACTTC	CASSEGQGPSYEQYF
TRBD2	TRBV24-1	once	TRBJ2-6	TGTGCCACCAGTGACCCCACTAGCGGGAGGGCCTCTGGGGCCAACGTCCTGACTTTC	CATSDPTSGRASGANVLTF
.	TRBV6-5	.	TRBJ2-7	TGTGCCAGCAGTTACGGGGGCGTCCTTGGGAACGAGCAGTACTTC	CASSYGGVLGNEQYF
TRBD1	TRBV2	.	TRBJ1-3	TGTGCCACGGAGACAGGGTCTGGAAACACCATATATTTT	CATETGSGNTIYF
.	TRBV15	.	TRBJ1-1	TGTGCCACCAGCATTCACAACGGGGACACTGAAGCTTTCTTT	CATSIHNGDTEAFF
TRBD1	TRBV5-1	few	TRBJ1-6	TGCGCCAGCAGCGAGGGACAGGGAGCCTATTCACCCCTCCACTTT	CASSEGQGAYSPLHF
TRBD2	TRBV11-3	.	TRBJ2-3	TGTGCCAGCAGCTTCTCAGGACTAGGATCCACAGATACGCAGTATTTT	CASSFSGLGSTDTQYF